What follows are 17 T cell receptor beta chains derived from one specimen sequenced in a study of T cells in narcolepsy. The method was immunoSEQ multiplex PCR; TCRdb's version includes in-frame clones alone and lacks a portion of them. The sample includes about 33,000 clones, 90% of them seen just once. Sequencing input: CD45RA- memory CD4+ T cells from PBMCs. These receptors came from a human donor with narcolepsy.

The chain links TRBV27 to TRBJ2-1; 8 bases align to TRBD2. This CDR3 is 16 amino acids long. Germline V gene sequence: CDR1 MNHEY, CDR2 SMNVEV (reference sequence). V dropped 5 bases and J dropped 4; count of bases not matched to a gene: 10. The CDR3 sequence is CASSPQAGVMYNEQFF. For the CDR3, the DNA is TGTGCCAGCAGTCCTCAAGCGGGAGTTATGTACAATGAGCAGTTCTTC.

J is TRBJ1-1 and V is TRBV5-5; 7 nucleotides line up with TRBD1. Germline-derived CDR1 and CDR2 are SGHKS and YYEKEE (reference sequence). Losses at the gene ends were 4 bases for V and 2 bases for J; bases not matched to a gene: 11. The CDR3 covers 16 residues. CDR3 in amino acids: CASSRETGSANTEAFF. The CDR3 DNA follows: TGTGCCAGCAGCCGGGAGACAGGGAGTGCCAACACTGAAGCTTTCTTT. Complete variable domain (other parts from reference TRBV5-5 and TRBJ1-1): DAGVTQSPTHLIKTRGQQVTLRCSPISGHKSVSWYQQVLGQGPQFIFQYYEKEERGRGNFPDRFSARQFPNYSSELNVNALLLGDSALYLCASSRETGSANTEAFFGQGTRLTVV.

V gene TRBV11-3 combines with J gene TRBJ2-5; tentative D call: TRBD1 (6 bases). CDR3 length: 17 residues. Germline V gene lookup returns CDR1 SGHNT and CDR2 YENEEA. V lost 5 bases, J lost 1 base, and 20 bases lay in between. The CDR3 reads CASSVRQRGGFQETQYF. In DNA form, the CDR3 reads TGTGCCAGCAGCGTCAGACAGAGAGGGGGTTTCCAAGAGACCCAGTACTTC.

This clone was seen more than once but under ten times. This chain uses TRBV6-5 with TRBJ2-2, with D perhaps matching TRBD2 (5 bases). Germline lookup yields CDR1 MNHEY and CDR2 SVGAGI. V was trimmed by 2 bases and J by 4 bases, leaving 14 bases between them. The length of the CDR3 is 16 residues. CDR3 DNA: TGTGCCAGCAGTTACGGGCATCTACGGGGCACCGGGGAGCTGTTTTTT. It specifies CASSYGHLRGTGELFF.

This chain links TRBV7-2 with TRBJ2-1; D not certain. The CDR3 contains 10 residues. Germline CDR1 is SGHTA and CDR2 is FQGNSA. The germline V and J ends were trimmed by 8 bases and 8 bases, with 7 bases remaining between them. The CDR3 here is CASASHEQFF. The CDR3 coding sequence is TGTGCCAGCGCATCCCATGAGCAGTTCTTC.

This chain connects TRBV27 to TRBJ1-4; a weak D match, TRBD1 (5 bases). From germline, CDR1 is MNHEY and CDR2 SMNVEV (reference sequence). Between the trimmed V and J ends, which lost 5 bases and 4 bases, there was a span of 11 bases. There are 14 residues in the CDR3. The CDR3 here is CASSKTGYNEKLFF. CDR3 coding DNA: TGTGCCAGCAGTAAAACAGGTTATAATGAAAAACTGTTTTTT.

The chain combines TRBV6-5 with TRBJ1-5; unclear D gene. CDR3 size: 13 residues. Deletions cut 0 bases from V and 7 bases from J, with 7 bases between. CDR1 and CDR2 from the germline V gene are MNHEY and SVGAGI. The CDR3 DNA reads TGTGCCAGCAGTTACTCGGAGGGACAGCCCCAGCATTTT. This codes for CASSYSEGQPQHF.

The sample holds one count of this clone. CDR3 nucleotides: TGTGCCAGCAGTTTATCTCCCTACACCGGGGAGCTGTTTTTT. Translated: CASSLSPYTGELFF. The V and J genes are TRBV28 and TRBJ2-2, with D uncertain. V dropped 1 base and J dropped 3 bases, with 6 bases sitting between them. The CDR3 is 14 residues long. CDR1 is MDHEN and CDR2 is SYDVKM in the germline V gene.

The rearrangement joins TRBV10-3 to TRBJ2-1, with 11 positions matching TRBD1. The germline V gene has CDR1 ENHRY and CDR2 SYGVKD. V lost 0 bases, J lost 7 bases, and 14 bases stayed unmatched. This CDR3 contains 19 residues. The CDR3 here is CAISESRPRTGGARNEQFF. In DNA form, the CDR3 reads TGTGCCATCAGTGAGTCAAGGCCCCGGACAGGGGGCGCGAGAAATGAGCAGTTCTTC.

The chain couples TRBV30 to TRBJ1-5; D unclear. Trimming cost V 0 bases and J 2 bases, with 14 bases left between them. This CDR3 is 16 amino acids long. CDR1 GTSNPN and CDR2 SVGIG come from the germline V gene (reference sequence). CDR3 DNA: TGTGCCTGGAGTGTTCAATTGGGAAATGGCAATCAGCCCCAGCATTTT. Residues: CAWSVQLGNGNQPQHF.

The rearrangement links TRBV7-3 to TRBJ1-1; D unresolved. Trimming took off 5 bases at V and 1 base at J, with 8 bases between the two ends. The CDR3 has 13 residues. The germline gives CDR1 SGHTA, CDR2 FQGTGA. Here the CDR3 DNA reads TGTGCCAGCAGCCCCGGAGCGAACACTGAAGCTTTCTTT. It yields the protein CASSPGANTEAFF.

The J gene is TRBJ2-7, the V gene TRBV30, with TRBD1 matching 10 bases. Trimming took 2 bases from V and 1 from J; bases not matched to a gene: 5. CDR3 length: 15 residues. Germline CDR1 is GTSNPN and CDR2 is SVGIG (reference sequence). CDR3 bases: TGTGCCTGGAGTCGGACAGGGGGAGTTTCCTACGAGCAGTACTTC. This encodes CAWSRTGGVSYEQYF.

The chain couples TRBV6-1 to TRBJ1-2; D gene ambiguous. CDR1 is MNHNS, CDR2 SASEGT, per germline. V gave up 4 bases and J gave up 4 bases, with 7 bases separating them. The CDR3 spans 12 residues. CDR3 DNA: TGTGCCAGCAGTGCCGATTCCTATGGCTACACCTTC. Amino acid sequence: CASSADSYGYTF.

V usage is TRBV5-1 and J usage is TRBJ1-1; the D gene is possibly TRBD1 (5 bases). V was clipped by 4 bases and J by 5 bases, with 18 bases between them. In germline, CDR1 is SGHRS, CDR2 YFSETQ. The CDR3 runs 15 residues. The CDR3 loop is CASSGSNTGSTEAFF. The CDR3 bases are TGCGCCAGCAGCGGTTCGAACACAGGTTCGACTGAAGCTTTCTTT.

The rearrangement links TRBV27 to TRBJ2-2, with D tentatively TRBD1 (6 bases). The CDR3 length is 13 residues. V lost 7 bases and J 4 bases, leaving 10 bases between the germline ends. The germline gives CDR1 MNHEY, CDR2 SMNVEV (reference sequence). The CDR3: CASKQGATGELFF. CDR3 nucleotide sequence: TGTGCCAGCAAACAGGGAGCCACCGGGGAGCTGTTTTTT.

The chain joins TRBV19 to TRBJ2-2; 9 bases map to TRBD1. The germline V gene encodes CDR1 LNHDA and CDR2 SQIVND (reference sequence). There are 14 residues in the CDR3. With V trimmed by 10 bases and J by 6 bases, 9 bases remained unmatched. CDR3 amino acids: CATTGGALAGELFF. The CDR3 DNA follows: TGTGCCACTACAGGGGGCGCTTTGGCCGGGGAGCTGTTTTTT.

The genes are TRBV7-6 and TRBJ2-5; unclear D gene. Germline assignment: CDR1 SGHVS and CDR2 FNYEAQ. The CDR3 has 14 amino acids. The V and J ends lost 5 bases and 3 bases respectively, with 13 bases between them. Written as DNA, the CDR3 is TGTGCCAGCAGCCTGACCTACCGTAAAGAGACCCAGTACTTC. Translation gives CASSLTYRKETQYF.